These 5 T cell receptor beta chains were sequenced from one sample in a study of T-cell memory formation after mild COVID-19. TCRdb analysed the 5' RACE reads with MiXCR anew, one entry per CDR3 protein. The repertoire has about 320,000 distinct CDR3 sequences, roughly an eighth of them found once; the top ten carry around a fifth. The source material was PBMCs or a T cell subset sorted from them (not recorded which). The receptors shown here come from a man between 18 and 35 years old who had mild COVID-19 (a few samples of this study predate the infection). Cell type and time point are not known.

Of note for this clonotype: A much bigger clone sits one base away, suggesting this may be a read error. The chain couples TRBV7-2 to TRBJ1-5; no definite D call. Per germline, CDR1 SGHTA and CDR2 FQGNSA. The CDR3 runs to 14 residues. The CDR3 DNA sequence: TGTGCCAGCAGATTAGCCCCCAGCAATCAGCCCCAGCATTTT. Encoded protein: CASRLAPSNQPQHF.

This clonotype was observed a few times. V usage is TRBV28 and J usage is TRBJ1-5, with D possibly being TRBD1 (6 bases). CDR1 is MDHEN, CDR2 SYDVKM, per germline. Trimming took off 2 bases at V and 6 bases at J, with 14 bases between the two ends. This CDR3 spans 15 amino acids. The CDR3 nucleotides read TGTGCCAGCAGTTTACATGCAGGGGCCCCTCAGCCCCAGCATTTT. Its translation is CASSLHAGAPQPQHF.

In this sample, this clonotype turned up many times. This chain connects TRBV5-1 to TRBJ2-3; D is possibly TRBD2 (6 bases). Germline V gene sequence: CDR1 SGHRS, CDR2 YFSETQ. The CDR3 has 16 amino acids. Between the trimmed V and J ends, which lost 0 bases and 6 bases, there was a span of 17 bases. Written as DNA, the CDR3 is TGCGCCAGCAGCTTGGGACTAGGTCCCGGAGGGGATACGCAGTATTTT. Protein product: CASSLGLGPGGDTQYF.

In its sample, this clonotype was seen many times. This sequence joins TRBV5-1 and TRBJ1-1; D unclear. Looked up from germline, CDR1 is SGHRS and CDR2 is YFSETQ. The ends were cut back, 0 bases at V and 5 bases at J, with 5 bases in the middle. The length of the CDR3 is 12 residues. For the CDR3, the DNA is TGCGCCAGCAGCTTGGTTGGGACTGAAGCTTTCTTT. Encoded protein: CASSLVGTEAFF.

This clonotype was picked up a small number of times. The chain uses TRBV29-1 and TRBJ2-2, with D perhaps TRBD1 (6 bases). The CDR3 is made up of 16 amino acids. The V and J ends lost 4 bases and 1 base respectively, with 16 bases between them. The germline gives CDR1 SQVTM, CDR2 ANQGSEA. CDR3 loop: CSVVLRTAKNTGELFF. The CDR3 coding sequence is TGCAGCGTTGTTCTTCGGACAGCCAAGAACACCGGGGAGCTGTTTTTT.